This TCR beta chain was recorded in a study of CD4 T cells in relation to SARS-CoV-2 and coronaviruses. Study context: PBMCs were cultured with antigen for over 8 days before TCR beta sequencing. No peptide or an HIV-1 Nef peptide pool served as negative control. Study results and caveats: The cross-reactivity analysis covered only spike protein, not other viral proteins.

The unexposed donors gave CD4+ T cells in about 2010-2019, prior to COVID-19. The cells were cultured for 10 days before CD4+ T cells were isolated. As cell numbers allowed, unexposed-donor CD4+ T cells faced SARS-CoV-2 S/N and four cold-coronavirus spikes. A word on this clone: The antigen is undetermined.

Germline assignment: CDR1 SGHDN and CDR2 FVKESK. The CDR3 length is 11 residues. Between the trimmed V and J ends, which lost 5 bases and 3 bases, there was a span of 2 bases. Assay: immunoSEQ multiplex PCR; the TCRdb copy retains only in-frame clones and omits some. The repertoire consists of around 18,000 clones, with over 65% occurring once and the leading ten covering approximately 30%. The gene calls are TRBV14 and TRBJ2-1; no reliable D call. The TCR was taken from a human donor in good health. Sample: CD4+ T cells from PBMCs, cultured in vitro. The CDR3 is CASSNYNEQFF. CDR3 DNA: TGTGCCAGCAGCAACTACAATGAGCAGTTCTTC.